The rows below give T cell receptor beta chains drawn from one sample of a study of CD8 T cells in ankylosing spondylitis. MiXCR, applied by TCRdb to the 5' RACE reads, yields one record per CDR3 protein. The sample carries about 100,000 distinct CDR3 sequences, under 30% recorded once. The sample consisted of synovial fluid, either unsorted or a sorted T cell fraction (not recorded which). These receptors were obtained from a male donor with ankylosing spondylitis. The CDR3 runs from the conserved cysteine through the conserved F or W. Each record gives: D gene, J gene, V gene, clone size, CDR3 DNA, CDR3 protein. A D gene is named only where the DNA matches it firmly. Only some rows state a clone size, as once, few, many or a class for expanded clones.

d_call: .; j_call: TRBJ1-2; v_call: TRBV12-3/TRBV12-4; clone_size: .; cdr3_nt: TGTGCCAGCAGTTTGGGGGGGGGCCAGCCAAAGGAGGGCTACACCTTC; cdr3_aa: CASSLGGGQPKEGYTF
d_call: TRBD1; j_call: TRBJ1-4; v_call: TRBV28; clone_size: .; cdr3_nt: TGTGCCAGCAGTGGAGGACAGGGGGAGAATGAAAAACTGTTTTTT; cdr3_aa: CASSGGQGENEKLFF
d_call: .; j_call: TRBJ2-2; v_call: TRBV27; clone_size: .; cdr3_nt: TGTGCCAGCCGCCTCAGTTCGAACACCGGGGAGCTGTTTTTT; cdr3_aa: CASRLSSNTGELFF
d_call: .; j_call: TRBJ2-1; v_call: TRBV20-1; clone_size: few; cdr3_nt: TGCAGTGCTAGAGTGGGGCTCGCCAATGAGCAGTTCTTC; cdr3_aa: CSARVGLANEQFF
d_call: TRBD2; j_call: TRBJ2-5; v_call: TRBV20-1; clone_size: few; cdr3_nt: TGCAGTGCTAGAGGCAATGGACTAGCTGGGACCCAGTACTTC; cdr3_aa: CSARGNGLAGTQYF
d_call: TRBD1; j_call: TRBJ1-5; v_call: TRBV2; clone_size: many; cdr3_nt: TGTGCCAGCAGTGATAGCAGGGGGCCTGAGCCCCAGCATTTT; cdr3_aa: CASSDSRGPEPQHF
d_call: .; j_call: TRBJ1-1; v_call: TRBV20-1; clone_size: few; cdr3_nt: TGCAGTGCCACAGACTACGGAGGTGAAGCTTTCTTT; cdr3_aa: CSATDYGGEAFF
d_call: TRBD1; j_call: TRBJ1-5; v_call: TRBV12-3/TRBV12-4; clone_size: few; cdr3_nt: TGTGCCAGCAGGATGGGACAGTCGATCCGGGGCAATCAGCCCCAGCATTTT; cdr3_aa: CASRMGQSIRGNQPQHF
d_call: TRBD1; j_call: TRBJ1-4; v_call: TRBV20-1; clone_size: .; cdr3_nt: TGCAGTGCTAGCCGCGCAGACAGGGACAATGAAAAACTGTTTTTT; cdr3_aa: CSASRADRDNEKLFF
d_call: .; j_call: TRBJ1-1; v_call: TRBV19; clone_size: .; cdr3_nt: TGTGCCAGTAGTATAGCCCGAGGGGCTAACACTGAAGCTTTCTTT; cdr3_aa: CASSIARGANTEAFF
d_call: TRBD1; j_call: TRBJ1-1; v_call: TRBV5-4; clone_size: .; cdr3_nt: TGTGCCAGCAGGGGGGGGACAGATATGAACACTGAAGCTTTCTTT; cdr3_aa: CASRGGTDMNTEAFF
d_call: .; j_call: TRBJ2-3; v_call: TRBV12-3/TRBV12-4; clone_size: .; cdr3_nt: TGTGCCAGCAGTTTAGGACTCCCAGATACGCAGTATTTT; cdr3_aa: CASSLGLPDTQYF
d_call: TRBD2; j_call: TRBJ2-1; v_call: TRBV7-8; clone_size: few; cdr3_nt: TGTGCCAGCAGCTTAGTACTAGCGGGAGGGTATGAGCAGTTCTTC; cdr3_aa: CASSLVLAGGYEQFF
d_call: TRBD2; j_call: TRBJ2-3; v_call: TRBV7-2; clone_size: many; cdr3_nt: TGTGCCAGCAGCCATACGACTAGCGGGGGCACAGATACGCAGTATTTT; cdr3_aa: CASSHTTSGGTDTQYF
d_call: .; j_call: TRBJ1-3; v_call: TRBV7-2; clone_size: many; cdr3_nt: TGTGCCAGCAGCTTAAATGGGGGGGCGATTGCTGGAAACACCATATATTTT; cdr3_aa: CASSLNGGAIAGNTIYF
d_call: .; j_call: TRBJ2-5; v_call: TRBV4-2; clone_size: .; cdr3_nt: TGTGCCAGCAGCCAGTCCCTCGGGACTTACCAAGAGACCCAGTACTTC; cdr3_aa: CASSQSLGTYQETQYF
d_call: .; j_call: TRBJ1-1; v_call: TRBV18; clone_size: .; cdr3_nt: TGTGCCAGCTCACCCCCCGGGAGCGGGAGCTCGACTGCTTTCTTT; cdr3_aa: CASSPPGSGSSTAFF